The 13 T cell receptor beta chains in this list originate from one sample, sequenced in a study of cytomegalovirus exposure and HLA in healthy donors. TCRdb keeps only in-frame clones here, not all; method: immunoSEQ multiplex PCR. The repertoire consists of 150,000 or so clones, with around 89% occurring once and the leading ten covering around 5.9%. The sample taken for sequencing was PBMCs. All receptors come from a young woman in good health and CMV-seropositive.

CDR3 sequence (DNA): TGTGCCAGCAGTACCGACCGACATAGCAATCAGCCCCAGCATTTT. Translation: CASSTDRHSNQPQHF. This chain connects TRBV6-5 to TRBJ1-5; D gene uncertain. Germline CDR1 MNHEY, CDR2 SVGAGI. The CDR3 has 15 amino acids. V lost 5 bases and J 0 bases, leaving 11 bases between the germline ends.

This chain joins TRBV7-9 and TRBJ1-1, with a tentative D call TRBD1 (5 bases). Germline CDR1 and CDR2: SEHNR and FQNEAQ (reference sequence). Trimming took 1 base from V and 2 from J, leaving 14 bases between them. This CDR3 spans 16 amino acids. CDR3 region: CASSLGRGSVNTEAFF. DNA for the CDR3: TGTGCCAGCAGCTTAGGCCGGGGGTCGGTTAACACTGAAGCTTTCTTT.

The chain couples TRBV23-1 to TRBJ1-5, with TRBD1 identical over 7 bases. TRBV23-1 qualifies as an ORF whose function is uncertain. Trimming at V came to 1 base and at J to 0 bases, leaving 12 bases not matched to a gene. The CDR3 contains 19 residues. In nucleotides, the CDR3 is TGCGCCAGCAGTCAATGGGTTGGGACAGAGCCCTATAGCAATCAGCCCCAGCATTTT. Translated, it gives CASSQWVGTEPYSNQPQHF.

V gene TRBV11-2 combines with J gene TRBJ1-1, with TRBD1 matching over 10 bases. The length of the CDR3 is 19 residues. Trimming cost V 1 base and J 1 base; bases outside gene matches: 12. Germline values: CDR1 SGHAT, CDR2 FQNNGV. The CDR3 loop is CASSLGWDRGKDKNTEAFF. The CDR3 nucleotides read TGTGCCAGCAGCTTAGGGTGGGACAGGGGAAAAGATAAGAACACTGAAGCTTTCTTT.

The gene calls are TRBV5-8 and TRBJ1-3, with D unresolved. CDR3 length equals 11 residues. Germline V gives CDR1 SGHTS, CDR2 YDEGEE. Trimming removed 2 bases from V and 15 bases from J, with 12 bases in between. CDR3 sequence reads: CASSFVNARYF. CDR3 nucleotides: TGTGCCAGCAGCTTTGTGAACGCTAGATATTTT.

The chain combines TRBV28 with TRBJ1-2; D perhaps matches TRBD1 (6 bases). Germline V CDR1 and CDR2: MDHEN, SYDVKM. V lost 6 bases and J 3 bases, leaving 14 bases between the germline ends. There are 14 residues in the CDR3. The CDR3 DNA reads TGTGCCAGCAGCCCCCGACAGGTTTACTATGGCTACACCTTC. It encodes CASSPRQVYYGYTF.

The CDR3 DNA follows: TGTGCCAGCAGTGATCGTGCGTGGAACACTGAAGCTTTCTTT. This translates into CASSDRAWNTEAFF. The chain uses TRBV2 and TRBJ1-1; no reliable D call. CDR1 and CDR2 (germline): SNHLY, FYNNEI. The CDR3 spans 14 residues. V lost 3 bases and J 1 base, leaving 9 bases between the germline ends.

The chain links TRBV18 to TRBJ2-5, with 8 bases lining up with TRBD1. Germline V CDR1 and CDR2: KGHSH, LQKENI. The V and J ends lost 0 bases and 1 base, in that order; junction bases with no gene match: 1. The CDR3 runs to 15 residues. CDR3 coding DNA: TGTGCCAGCTCACCACCGGGACAGGTCCAAGAGACCCAGTACTTC. Translated: CASSPPGQVQETQYF.

This chain connects TRBV7-9 to TRBJ1-1; 8 bases agree with TRBD1. The germline gives CDR1 SEHNR, CDR2 FQNEAQ (reference sequence). The junction had 15 bases not matched to a gene; V was cut back by 4 bases and J by 8 bases. The CDR3 runs to 16 residues. The CDR3 DNA follows: TGTGCCAGCAGCTCGTCAGGGGGCGCTTATGTGTCCGAAGCTTTCTTT. Protein product: CASSSSGGAYVSEAFF.

The V gene is TRBV7-9, the J gene TRBJ2-7; D might be TRBD2 (6 bases). V lost 1 base and J 6 bases, leaving 10 bases between the germline ends. The V gene's germline CDR1 is SEHNR and CDR2 FQNEAQ (reference sequence). The CDR3 spans 13 residues. The CDR3 region has the DNA TGTGCCAGCAGCTTAGGCCTGGGAGGCGAGCAGTACTTC. It codes for CASSLGLGGEQYF.

The rearrangement joins TRBV2 to TRBJ1-1; TRBD1 matches 9 bases. The CDR3 covers 17 residues. Germline lookup yields CDR1 SNHLY and CDR2 FYNNEI. V dropped 7 bases and J dropped 1; count of bases not matched to a gene: 13. The CDR3 DNA follows: TGTGCCAGCAACCCCCTCCTGCCGGGACAGGGGAACACTGAAGCTTTCTTT. It encodes CASNPLLPGQGNTEAFF.

The chain couples TRBV6-7 to TRBJ2-2, with 14 bases that match TRBD2. TRBV6-7 is flagged as an ORF with uncertain function. This CDR3 spans 16 amino acids. The V and J ends lost 6 bases and 5 bases, in that order; junction bases with no gene match: 5. The CDR3 nucleotides read TGTGCCAGCAGGTCTGGACTAGCGGGGGGAACCGGGGAGCTGTTTTTT. The encoded protein is CASRSGLAGGTGELFF.

The chain is built from TRBV5-4 and TRBJ1-2, with TRBD1 identical over 10 bases. This CDR3 is 14 amino acids long. Germline V lookup: CDR1 SGHNT, CDR2 YYREEE (reference sequence). Germline trimming cut 3 bases from V and 3 bases from J; bases unmatched to any gene: 2. The CDR3 sequence is CASSSDRGYYGYTF. In nucleotides, the CDR3 is TGTGCCAGCAGCTCGGACAGGGGGTACTATGGCTACACCTTC.